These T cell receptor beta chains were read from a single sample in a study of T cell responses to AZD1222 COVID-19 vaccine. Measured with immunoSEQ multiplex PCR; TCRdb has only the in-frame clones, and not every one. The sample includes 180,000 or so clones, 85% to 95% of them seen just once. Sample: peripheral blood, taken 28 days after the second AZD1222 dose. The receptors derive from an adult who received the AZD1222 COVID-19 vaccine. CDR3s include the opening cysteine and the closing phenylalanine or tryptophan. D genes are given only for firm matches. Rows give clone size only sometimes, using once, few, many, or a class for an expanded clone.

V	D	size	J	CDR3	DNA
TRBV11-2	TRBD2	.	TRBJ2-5	CASSLGTSGGEETQYF	TGTGCCAGCAGTCTTGGGACTAGCGGGGGGGAAGAGACCCAGTACTTC
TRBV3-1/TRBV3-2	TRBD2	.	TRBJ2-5	CASSLAGALRQETQYF	TGTGCCAGCAGCCTCGCGGGAGCCCTCCGGCAAGAGACCCAGTACTTC
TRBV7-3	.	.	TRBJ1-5	CASSLIGNSNQPQHF	TGTGCCAGCAGCTTAATAGGTAATAGCAATCAGCCCCAGCATTTT
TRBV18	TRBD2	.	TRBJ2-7	CASSPPSGGYEQYF	TGTGCCAGCTCACCACCTAGCGGGGGCTACGAGCAGTACTTC
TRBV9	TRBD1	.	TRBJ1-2	CASSTNGGGAARGYTF	TGTGCCAGCAGCACCAATGGAGGGGGCGCGGCTCGGGGCTACACCTTC
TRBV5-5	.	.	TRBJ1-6	CASSLFAGVNSPLHF	TGTGCCAGCAGCTTGTTTGCAGGGGTCAATTCACCCCTCCACTTT
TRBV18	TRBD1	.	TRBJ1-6	CASSRGTGSSPLHF	TGTGCCAGCTCACGTGGGACAGGGAGCTCACCCCTCCACTTT
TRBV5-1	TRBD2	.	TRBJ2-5	CASSLRPGEGETQYF	TGCGCCAGCAGCCTAAGGCCCGGGGAGGGAGAGACCCAGTACTTC
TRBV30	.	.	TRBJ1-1	CAWSFTGFTEAFF	TGTGCCTGGAGTTTTACAGGGTTCACTGAAGCTTTCTTT
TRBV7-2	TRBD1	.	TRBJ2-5	CASSPVGTGEETQYF	TGTGCCAGCAGCCCCGTTGGGACAGGGGAAGAGACCCAGTACTTC
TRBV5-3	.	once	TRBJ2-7	CARSCGTTTYEQYF	TGTGCCAGAAGCTGTGGGACAACCACCTACGAGCAGTACTTC
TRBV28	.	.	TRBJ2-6	CASTPSRAGANVLTF	TGTGCCAGCACCCCGAGCAGGGCTGGGGCCAACGTCCTGACTTTC
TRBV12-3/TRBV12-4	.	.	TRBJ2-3	CASSLSTDTQYF	TGTGCCAGCAGTTTGAGCACAGATACGCAGTATTTT
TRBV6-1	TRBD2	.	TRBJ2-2	CASSAPSGSAVGELFF	TGTGCCAGCAGTGCCCCTAGCGGGAGTGCCGTCGGGGAGCTGTTTTTT
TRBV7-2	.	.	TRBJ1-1	CASSYGQNTEAFF	TGTGCCAGCAGCTACGGACAGAACACTGAAGCTTTCTTT
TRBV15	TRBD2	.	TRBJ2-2	CATAWEGTGELFF	TGTGCCACCGCGTGGGAGGGCACCGGGGAGCTGTTTTTT
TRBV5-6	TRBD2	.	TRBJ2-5	CASSLELAGSQETQYF	TGTGCCAGCAGCTTGGAATTAGCGGGGTCCCAAGAGACCCAGTACTTC
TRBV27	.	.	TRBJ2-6	CASSLVLDSGANVLTF	TGTGCCAGCAGTTTGGTATTGGACTCTGGGGCCAACGTCCTGACTTTC
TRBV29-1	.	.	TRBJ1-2	CSVAGPGPTNYGYTF	TGCAGCGTCGCAGGGCCAGGGCCGACTAACTATGGCTACACCTTC
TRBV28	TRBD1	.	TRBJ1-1	CASTKGASEAFF	TGTGCCAGCACCAAGGGGGCCTCTGAAGCTTTCTTT
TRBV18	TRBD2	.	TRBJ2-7	CASSPSSGGSYEQYF	TGTGCCAGCTCGCCAAGTAGCGGGGGATCCTACGAGCAGTACTTC
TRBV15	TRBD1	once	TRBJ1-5	CATSKVTGDHQPQHF	TGTGCCACCAGCAAGGTGACAGGGGACCATCAGCCCCAGCATTTT
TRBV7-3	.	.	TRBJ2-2	CASSPTMETANTGELFF	TGTGCCAGCAGCCCAACCATGGAGACAGCGAACACCGGGGAGCTGTTTTTT
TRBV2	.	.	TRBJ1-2	CASRSLIPTEDYGYTF	TGTGCCAGCAGATCCCTTATTCCGACAGAAGACTATGGCTACACCTTC
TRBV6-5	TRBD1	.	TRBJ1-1	CASSLHRTGNTEAFF	TGTGCCAGCAGTCTACACAGGACAGGGAACACTGAAGCTTTCTTT
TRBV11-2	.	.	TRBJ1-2	CASSLGQLLGYTF	TGTGCCAGCAGCTTAGGACAGCTACTCGGCTACACCTTC
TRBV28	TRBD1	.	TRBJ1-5	CASSRGSPGQGFYQPQHF	TGTGCCAGCAGCCGTGGGAGTCCGGGACAGGGGTTTTATCAGCCCCAGCATTTT
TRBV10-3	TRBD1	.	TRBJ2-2	CAISSTGQGAAGELFF	TGTGCCATCAGTAGCACGGGACAGGGGGCCGCAGGGGAGCTGTTTTTT
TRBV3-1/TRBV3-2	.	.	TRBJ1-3	CASSQDRNLYTIYF	TGTGCCAGCAGCCAAGATAGGAACTTATACACCATATATTTT
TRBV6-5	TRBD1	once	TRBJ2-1	CASRGQGSHNEQFF	TGTGCCAGCAGGGGACAGGGGTCCCACAATGAGCAGTTCTTC
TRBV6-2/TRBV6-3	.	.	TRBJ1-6	CASSPGARSPLHF	TGTGCCAGCAGCCCAGGGGCCCGTTCACCCCTCCACTTT
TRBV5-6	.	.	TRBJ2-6	CASSLASGANVLTF	TGTGCCAGCAGCTTGGCTTCTGGGGCCAACGTCCTGACTTTC
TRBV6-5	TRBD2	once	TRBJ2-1	CASRLTSGGHNEQFF	TGTGCCAGCAGGCTTACTAGCGGGGGGCACAATGAGCAGTTCTTC
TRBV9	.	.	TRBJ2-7	CASSDGGAREQYF	TGTGCCAGCAGTGACGGGGGCGCACGCGAGCAGTACTTC
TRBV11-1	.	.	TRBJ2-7	CASSPRDPRWDEQYF	TGTGCCAGCAGCCCGCGGGACCCACGCTGGGACGAGCAGTACTTC
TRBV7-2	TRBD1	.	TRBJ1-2	CASSISGGERGGYTF	TGTGCCAGCAGCATTTCAGGGGGCGAAAGGGGTGGCTACACCTTC
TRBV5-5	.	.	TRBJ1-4	CASSWGSGVAGELFF	TGTGCCAGCAGTTGGGGGTCCGGGGTAGCTGGGGAACTGTTTTTT
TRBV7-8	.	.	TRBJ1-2	CASSPPQGDGYTF	TGTGCCAGCAGCCCCCCACAGGGAGATGGCTACACCTTC
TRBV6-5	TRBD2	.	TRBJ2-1	CASRGGLAGDNEQFF	TGTGCCAGCAGAGGGGGACTAGCGGGGGACAATGAGCAGTTCTTC
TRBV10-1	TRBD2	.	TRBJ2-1	CASLAGGSYNEQFF	TGCGCCAGCTTAGCGGGGGGCTCCTACAATGAGCAGTTCTTC
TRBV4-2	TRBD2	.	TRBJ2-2	CASSQDLSSGRDTGELFF	TGTGCCAGCAGCCAAGATTTGTCTAGCGGGAGAGACACCGGGGAGCTGTTTTTT
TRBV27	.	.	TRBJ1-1	CASSLLGEKAFF	TGTGCCAGCAGTTTATTGGGCGAAAAAGCTTTCTTT
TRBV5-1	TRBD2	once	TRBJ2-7	CASSLGSSGPYEQYF	TGCGCCAGCAGCTTGGGGTCTAGCGGACCCTACGAGCAGTACTTC
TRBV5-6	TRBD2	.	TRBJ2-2	CASSLGLAGNTGELFF	TGTGCCAGCAGCTTGGGGCTAGCGGGTAACACCGGGGAGCTGTTTTTT
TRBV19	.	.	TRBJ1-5	CASSMVINNQPQHF	TGTGCCAGTAGTATGGTGATCAACAATCAGCCCCAGCATTTT
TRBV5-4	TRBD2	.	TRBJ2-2	CASSPGTSNTGELFF	TGTGCCAGCAGCCCCGGGACTAGCAACACCGGGGAGCTGTTTTTT
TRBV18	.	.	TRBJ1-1	CASSLGGSTEAFF	TGTGCCAGCTCACTGGGGGGGTCCACTGAAGCTTTCTTT
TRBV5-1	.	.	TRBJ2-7	CASSLGQVTYEQYF	TGCGCCAGCAGCTTGGGACAGGTTACCTACGAGCAGTACTTC
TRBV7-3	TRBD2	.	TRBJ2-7	CASSLTGGSHEQYF	TGTGCCAGCAGCTTAACCGGGGGGTCCCACGAGCAGTACTTC
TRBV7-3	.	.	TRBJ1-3	CASSSRGSGNTIYF	TGTGCCAGCAGTTCCAGGGGCTCTGGAAACACCATATATTTT
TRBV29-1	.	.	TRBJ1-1	CSVAWGMNTEAFF	TGCAGCGTTGCATGGGGGATGAACACTGAAGCTTTCTTT
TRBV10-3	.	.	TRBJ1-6	CAISETRGGDSPLHF	TGTGCCATCAGTGAGACCAGGGGAGGGGATTCACCCCTCCACTTT
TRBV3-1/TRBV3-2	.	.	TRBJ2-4	CASSQSEVAKNIQYF	TGTGCCAGCAGCCAATCGGAGGTAGCCAAAAACATTCAGTACTTC
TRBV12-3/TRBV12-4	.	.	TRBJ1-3	CASLGSGNTIYF	TGTGCCAGCCTTGGATCTGGAAACACCATATATTTT
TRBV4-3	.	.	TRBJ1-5	CASSQDSGRDQPQHF	TGCGCCAGCAGCCAAGATTCAGGTCGGGATCAGCCCCAGCATTTT
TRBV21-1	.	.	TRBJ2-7	CASSNNPLLGQIYEQYF	TGTGCCAGCAGCAACAATCCCCTCCTGGGACAAATCTACGAGCAGTACTTC
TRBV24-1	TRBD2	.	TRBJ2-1	CATSDLPAGKDYNEQFF	TGTGCCACCAGTGATTTACCAGCGGGGAAAGACTACAATGAGCAGTTCTTC
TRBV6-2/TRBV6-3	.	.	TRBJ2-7	CASSYSPGPYEQYF	TGTGCCAGCAGTTACTCCCCGGGTCCCTACGAGCAGTACTTC